Sequencing of this T cell receptor (beta chain) was carried out in a study of blood T cells in healthy people across ages. General study findings and limits: Whereas aged donors had fewer naive CD4+ cells, long-lived donors had more of them and higher diversity. Using unsorted PBMCs precluded a conclusive naive versus antigen-experienced comparison. In older individuals, TCR beta diversity per million T cells was lower, falling roughly linearly with age.

CDR1 is LGHNA, CDR2 YNFKEQ, per germline. This CDR3 comprises 16 residues. The V and J ends lost 0 bases and 4 bases, in that order; junction bases with no gene match: 3. Primers used in a second PCR of about 6 to 11 cycles were a sample-barcoded 5' primer and a J-beta primer mix. TCRdb independently ran MiXCR on the 5' RACE reads; one entry per CDR3 protein. The sample includes 700,000 to 850,000 distinct CDR3 sequences, 35% to 40% seen only once; the top ten take approximately 12%. In regard to this clonotype: Antigen unknown.

Every sample gave at least 6 micrograms of total RNA when it was extracted. The receptor comes from a man between 18 and 35 years old in good health. Sequenced: blood. The chain recombines TRBV4-2 with TRBJ1-6; 7 positions agree with TRBD1. CDR3 loop: CASSQEGDRYNSPLHF. The CDR3 DNA is TGTGCCAGCAGCCAAGAGGGGGACAGATATAATTCACCCCTCCACTTT.